The present T cell receptor (beta chain) was sequenced within a study of T cell responses to AZD1222 COVID-19 vaccine. Looking at the study overall: It was second doses at about 4 or about 12 weeks that were pooled.

Details on this clone: Antigen unknown.

TCRdb's copy holds only in-frame clones and misses some; the assay was immunoSEQ multiplex PCR. Seen here are nearly 90,000 clones, 88% observed once, and the top ten hold about 5.8%. General study points: Variant regions that are unmutated are reportedly the target of nearly half of spike-specific TCRs. Spike-spanning, vaccine-associated CD4 TCRs were dominant at 160-218 and 743-854. Two doses of AZD1222 preceded a rise in Spike-specific TCR breadth and depth.

The receptor was derived from an adult in good health. This material consisted of peripheral blood, taken on day 0 of AZD1222 vaccination.

Here the CDR3 DNA reads TGTGCCAGCAGCAAGAGGGTCTTTGGCAGGACCCCTATTCCGAGCACCGGGGAGCTGTTTTTT. It specifies CASSKRVFGRTPIPSTGELFF. This chain connects TRBV21-1 to TRBJ2-2; no check of the table's D call, TRBD2, against the DNA was made. TRBV21-1 is flagged as a pseudogene. The CDR3 consists of 21 residues.